This T cell receptor (beta chain) was retrieved from a study of shared clonotypes between healthy human individuals. CDR1 MGHRA and CDR2 YSYEKL come from the germline V gene. The CDR3 consists of 13 residues. V lost 8 bases, J lost 5 bases, and 15 bases lay in between. The table came from immunoSEQ multiplex PCR; TCRdb's copy has only in-frame clones and leaves some out. The data show roughly 2,000,000 clones, roughly 94% seen once. Naive CD8 isolation took CD45RO-negative cells positively selected for CCR7 and excluded terminally differentiated effector memory CD45RA+ cells. This clone has a single count.

The TCR comes from a man aged 18 to 29 in good health. The sequenced sample was naive CD8+ T cells sorted from blood. The V gene is TRBV4-1, the J gene TRBJ1-1; possibly TRBD1 for D (6 bases). The CDR3 coding sequence is TGCGCCAGCGGCACAGGGTTCGAGACTGAAGCTTTCTTT. This encodes CASGTGFETEAFF.